The T cell receptor beta chain under discussion was sequenced for a study of T cells in localized non-small cell lung cancer. Findings of the study overall: Detection in adjacent lung was observed for a median around 55 of the top 100 tumor clones. Higher adjacent-lung clonality was associated with shorter survival. Clonality peaked in uninvolved adjacent lung rather than tumor. Because researchers sequenced only one region of the tumor, heterogeneity is still possible.

Remarks on this clone: The antigen is undetermined.

Measured with immunoSEQ multiplex PCR; TCRdb has only the in-frame clones, and not every one. The table shows about 24,000 clones, with 92% occurring only once. The V end lost 0 bases, the J end lost 7 bases, and 11 bases lay between the germline ends. Germline CDR1 SGHRS, CDR2 YFSETQ. This CDR3 has 13 residues. This TCR came from a man between 40 and 69 years old with stage III squamous cell lung carcinoma. The sample consisted of peripheral blood, taken before any cancer treatment. The genes are TRBV5-1 and TRBJ2-7, with D unclear. The CDR3 spells CASSLDTAWEQYF. The CDR3 coding sequence is TGCGCCAGCAGCTTGGATACCGCATGGGAGCAGTACTTC.